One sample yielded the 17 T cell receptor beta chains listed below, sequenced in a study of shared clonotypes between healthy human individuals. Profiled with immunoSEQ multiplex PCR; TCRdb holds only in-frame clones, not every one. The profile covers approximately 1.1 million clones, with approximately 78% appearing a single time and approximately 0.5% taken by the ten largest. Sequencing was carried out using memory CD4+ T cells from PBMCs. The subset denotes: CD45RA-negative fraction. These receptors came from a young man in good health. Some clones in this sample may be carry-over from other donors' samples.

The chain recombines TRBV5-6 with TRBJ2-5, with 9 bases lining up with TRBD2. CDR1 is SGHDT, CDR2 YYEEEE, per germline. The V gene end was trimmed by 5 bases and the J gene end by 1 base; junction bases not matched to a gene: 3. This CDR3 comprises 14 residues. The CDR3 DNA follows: TGTGCCAGCAGACGAGCGGGGGGCCAAGAGACCCAGTACTTC. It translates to CASRRAGGQETQYF. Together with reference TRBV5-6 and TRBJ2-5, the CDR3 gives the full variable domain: DAGVTQSPTHLIKTRGQQVTLRCSPKSGHDTVSWYQQALGQGPQFIFQYYEEEERQRGNFPDRFSGHQFPNYSSELNVNALLLGDSALYLCASRRAGGQETQYFGPGTRLLVL.

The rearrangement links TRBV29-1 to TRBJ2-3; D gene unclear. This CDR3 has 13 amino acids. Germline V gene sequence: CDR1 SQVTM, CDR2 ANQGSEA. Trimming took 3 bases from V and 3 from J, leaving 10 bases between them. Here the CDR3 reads CSVEVGRTDTQYF. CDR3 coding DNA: TGCAGCGTTGAGGTTGGTAGGACAGATACGCAGTATTTT.

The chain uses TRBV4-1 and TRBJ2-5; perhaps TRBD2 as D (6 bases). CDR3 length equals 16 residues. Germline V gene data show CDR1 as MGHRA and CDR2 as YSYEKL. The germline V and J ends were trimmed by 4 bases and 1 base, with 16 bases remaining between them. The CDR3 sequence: CASSPTRGSSQETQYF. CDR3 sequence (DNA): TGCGCCAGCAGCCCCACCCGGGGGTCAAGCCAAGAGACCCAGTACTTC.

The CDR3 region is CASGRRGGTDTQYF. Written as DNA, the CDR3 is TGTGCCAGCGGAAGGCGGGGAGGCACAGATACGCAGTATTTT. The genes are TRBV28 and TRBJ2-3; D might be TRBD2 (6 bases). The V end lost 8 bases, the J end lost 1 base, and 13 bases lay between the germline ends. This CDR3 contains 14 residues. CDR1 and CDR2 (germline): MDHEN, SYDVKM. Drawing the rest from reference TRBV28 and TRBJ2-3, the complete variable domain is DVKVTQSSRYLVKRTGEKVFLECVQDMDHENMFWYRQDPGLGLRLIYFSYDVKMKEKGDIPEGYSVSREKKERFSLILESASTNQTSMYLCASGRRGGTDTQYFGPGTRLTVL.

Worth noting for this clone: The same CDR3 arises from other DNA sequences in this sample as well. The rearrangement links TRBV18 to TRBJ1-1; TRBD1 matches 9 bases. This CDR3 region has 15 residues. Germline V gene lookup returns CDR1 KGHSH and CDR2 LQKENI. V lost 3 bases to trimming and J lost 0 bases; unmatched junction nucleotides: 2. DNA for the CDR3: TGTGCCAGCTCACCGGGGACAGGGTTGAACACTGAAGCTTTCTTT. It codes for CASSPGTGLNTEAFF.

The CDR3 sequence: CASSIGQGAMLSLGYTF. The CDR3 DNA follows: TGTGCCAGCAGCATAGGACAGGGGGCGATGCTTAGTCTGGGCTACACCTTC. This sequence joins TRBV11-2 and TRBJ1-2; TRBD1 matches 11 bases. The CDR3 runs to 17 residues. CDR1 is SGHAT, CDR2 FQNNGV, per germline. V was clipped by 5 bases and J by 8 bases; unmatched bases: 16.

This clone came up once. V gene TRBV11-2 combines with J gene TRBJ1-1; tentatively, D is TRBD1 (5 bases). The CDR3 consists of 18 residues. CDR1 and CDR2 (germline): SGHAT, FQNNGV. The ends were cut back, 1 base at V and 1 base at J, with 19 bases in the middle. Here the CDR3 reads CASSLGQGRGGWNTEAFF. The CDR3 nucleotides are TGTGCCAGCAGCTTAGGGCAGGGAAGAGGAGGATGGAACACTGAAGCTTTCTTT.

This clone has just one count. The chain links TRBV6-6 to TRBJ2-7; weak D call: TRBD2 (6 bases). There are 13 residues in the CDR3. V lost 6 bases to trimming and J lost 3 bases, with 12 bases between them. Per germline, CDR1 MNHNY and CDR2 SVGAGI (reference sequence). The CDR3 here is CASSRGLYYEQYF. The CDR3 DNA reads TGTGCCAGCAGCCGGGGACTCTACTACGAGCAGTACTTC.

CDR3 DNA sequence: TGTGCCAGCGGGGGCCAGGGTGGAAACACCATATATTTT. Translation gives CASGGQGGNTIYF. The rearrangement joins TRBV6-6 to TRBJ1-3; tentatively, D is TRBD1 (6 bases). The CDR3 length is 13 residues. V was pared by 8 bases and J by 3 bases, with 11 bases between. The V gene's germline CDR1 is MNHNY and CDR2 SVGAGI (reference sequence).

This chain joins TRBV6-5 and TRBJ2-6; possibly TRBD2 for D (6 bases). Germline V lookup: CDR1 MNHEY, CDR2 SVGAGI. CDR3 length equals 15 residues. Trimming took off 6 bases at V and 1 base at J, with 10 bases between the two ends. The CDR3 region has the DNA TGTGCCAGCAGGTCCGCGGGGTCTGGGGCCAACGTCCTGACTTTC. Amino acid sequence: CASRSAGSGANVLTF.

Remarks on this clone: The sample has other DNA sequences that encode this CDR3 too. The CDR3 sequence: CASSPGLAGVGEQYF. The DNA of the CDR3 is TGTGCCAGCTCACCGGGACTAGCGGGAGTCGGCGAGCAGTACTTC. The chain combines TRBV18 with TRBJ2-7; 14 bases are shared with TRBD2. This CDR3 is built from 15 residues. J lost 6 bases, V lost 3 bases, and 4 bases had no gene match. The germline V gene encodes CDR1 KGHSH and CDR2 LQKENI.

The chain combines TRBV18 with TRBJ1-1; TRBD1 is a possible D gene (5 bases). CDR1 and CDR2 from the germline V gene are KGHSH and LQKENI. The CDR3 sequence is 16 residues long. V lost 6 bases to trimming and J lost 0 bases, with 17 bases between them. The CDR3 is CASSRSLDSLNTEAFF. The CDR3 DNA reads TGTGCCAGCTCCCGAAGCTTAGACAGCTTGAACACTGAAGCTTTCTTT.

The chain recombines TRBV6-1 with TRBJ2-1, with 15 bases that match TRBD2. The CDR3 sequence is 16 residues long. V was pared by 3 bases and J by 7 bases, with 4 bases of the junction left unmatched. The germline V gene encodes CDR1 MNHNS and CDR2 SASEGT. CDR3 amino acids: CASSDPGLAGGNEQFF. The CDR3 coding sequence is TGTGCCAGCAGTGATCCGGGACTAGCGGGAGGAAATGAGCAGTTCTTC.

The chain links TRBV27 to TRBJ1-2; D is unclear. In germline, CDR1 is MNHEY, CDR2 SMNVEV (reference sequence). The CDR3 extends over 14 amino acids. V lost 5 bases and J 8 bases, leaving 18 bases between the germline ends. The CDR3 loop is CASSPKVYSRGYTF. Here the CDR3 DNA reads TGTGCCAGCAGTCCGAAGGTTTATTCGAGGGGCTACACCTTC.

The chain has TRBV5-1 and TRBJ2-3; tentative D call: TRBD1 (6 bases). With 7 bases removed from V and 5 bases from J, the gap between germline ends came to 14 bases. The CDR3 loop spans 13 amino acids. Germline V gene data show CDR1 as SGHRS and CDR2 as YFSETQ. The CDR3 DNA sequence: TGCGCCAGCGGGCCAGGGGCCGTAGATACGCAGTATTTT. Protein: CASGPGAVDTQYF.

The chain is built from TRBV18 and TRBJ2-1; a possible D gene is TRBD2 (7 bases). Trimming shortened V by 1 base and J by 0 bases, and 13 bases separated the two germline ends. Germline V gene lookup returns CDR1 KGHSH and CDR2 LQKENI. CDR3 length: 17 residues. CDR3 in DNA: TGTGCCAGCTCACCACAAGGCGGGGGCAGCTCCTACAATGAGCAGTTCTTC. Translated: CASSPQGGGSSYNEQFF.

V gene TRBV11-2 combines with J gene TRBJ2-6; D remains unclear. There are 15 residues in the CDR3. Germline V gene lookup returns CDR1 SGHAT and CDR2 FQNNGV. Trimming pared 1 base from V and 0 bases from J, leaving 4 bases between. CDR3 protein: CASSLASSGANVLTF. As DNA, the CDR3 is TGTGCCAGCAGCTTAGCAAGCTCTGGGGCCAACGTCCTGACTTTC.